Below are 28 T cell receptor beta chains sequenced from a single sample in a study of T cell responses to AZD1222 COVID-19 vaccine. Method: immunoSEQ multiplex PCR; TCRdb's copy keeps in-frame clones and lacks some. The data contain 98,000 or so clones, about 89% of them singletons. The specimen was peripheral blood, collected 28 days after the second dose of the MenACWY control vaccine. The receptor source for this set is an adult who received the MenACWY meningococcal vaccine as a control.

This chain links TRBV19 with TRBJ1-1, with TRBD1 matching 11 bases. CDR1 is LNHDA, CDR2 SQIVND, per germline (reference sequence). The trim removed 5 bases at V and 5 bases at J, leaving 7 bases unmatched. The CDR3 loop spans 15 amino acids. This CDR3 reads CASSLWDRGLTEAFF. CDR3 in DNA: TGTGCCAGTAGTCTGTGGGACAGGGGGTTGACTGAAGCTTTCTTT. Full variable domain (missing parts from reference TRBV19 and TRBJ1-1): DGGITQSPKYLFRKEGQNVTLSCEQNLNHDAMYWYRQDPGQGLRLIYYSQIVNDFQKGDIAEGYSVSREKKESFPLTVTSAQKNPTAFYLCASSLWDRGLTEAFFGQGTRLTVV.

This clone appeared once. The chain uses TRBV9 and TRBJ1-2; 11 nucleotides line up with TRBD1. This CDR3 contains 16 residues. Trimming at V came to 3 bases and at J to 2 bases, leaving 6 bases not matched to a gene. From germline, CDR1 is SGDLS and CDR2 YYNGEE. The DNA of the CDR3 is TGTGCCAGCAGCGCCACTCGGACAGGGGGCAACTATGGCTACACCTTC. Its translation: CASSATRTGGNYGYTF.

The chain recombines TRBV12-3 or TRBV12-4 with TRBJ2-1; D is perhaps TRBD2 (5 bases). The germline V and J ends were trimmed by 6 bases and 7 bases, with 13 bases remaining between them. This CDR3 is 13 amino acids long. The CDR3 bases are TGTGCCAGCAGGACTATAGCCGGGAATGAGCAGTTCTTC. Encoded protein: CASRTIAGNEQFF.

The chain recombines TRBV7-9 with TRBJ2-7; D is tentatively TRBD1 or TRBD2 (7 bases each). Germline CDR1 is SEHNR and CDR2 is FQNEAQ (reference sequence). The length of the CDR3 is 18 residues. Trimming shortened V by 8 bases and J by 3 bases, and 29 bases separated the two germline ends. CDR3: CASSYEYRGGGYGYEQYF. The CDR3 region has the DNA TGTGCCAGCTCTTACGAATACAGGGGAGGGGGATACGGCTACGAGCAGTACTTC.

The table lists this clone with a few counts. This chain connects TRBV6-2 or TRBV6-3 to TRBJ1-5; D is perhaps TRBD1 (5 bases). This CDR3 comprises 18 residues. CDR1 is MNHEY and CDR2 is SVGEGT in the germline V gene. V lost 6 bases, J lost 1 base, and 22 bases lay in between. The CDR3 nucleotides are TGTGCCAGCAGCCCTCTTAACACAGGCTCGGCAAGCAATCAGCCCCAGCATTTT. Amino acid sequence: CASSPLNTGSASNQPQHF.

This clone was seen once. The chain couples TRBV6-2 or TRBV6-3 to TRBJ1-2; D is ambiguous. With 6 bases removed from V and 4 bases from J, the gap between germline ends came to 9 bases. Germline CDR1 is MNHEY and CDR2 is SVGEGT. The CDR3 length is 12 residues. CDR3 DNA sequence: TGTGCCAGCAGCCCGAACACCTATGGCTACACCTTC. Translation gives CASSPNTYGYTF.

The chain is built from TRBV7-9 and TRBJ1-3; TRBD1 agrees at 7 bases. CDR3 length: 13 residues. Germline V CDR1 and CDR2: SEHNR, FQNEAQ (reference sequence). With V trimmed by 3 bases and J by 7 bases, 3 bases remained unmatched. The CDR3 coding sequence is TGTGCCAGCAGCTTGACAGGGTTGAACACCATATATTTT. It codes for CASSLTGLNTIYF.

The genes are TRBV29-1 and TRBJ2-5; no clear D. The CDR3 loop spans 13 amino acids. Germline loops: CDR1 SQVTM, CDR2 ANQGSEA. V shed 2 bases and J shed 7 bases, with 14 bases lying between them. The CDR3 nucleotides read TGCAGCGTTGAAAGGGCCGGGCGTGGGACCCAGTACTTC. As protein: CSVERAGRGTQYF.

This clone has only one observation. The chain uses TRBV9 and TRBJ1-1, with TRBD1 as a possible D gene (5 bases). V lost 0 bases to trimming and J lost 5 bases, with 11 bases between them. The CDR3 loop spans 14 amino acids. Germline CDR1 and CDR2: SGDLS and YYNGEE. The CDR3 DNA follows: TGTGCCAGCAGCGTAGGGGGGTTGGCGACTGAAGCTTTCTTT. It yields the protein CASSVGGLATEAFF.

This clone was seen a handful of times. The V gene is TRBV7-2, the J gene TRBJ2-2; no reliable D call. V was cut by 5 bases and J by 0 bases, with 7 bases left in between. This CDR3 contains 14 residues. Germline assignment: CDR1 SGHTA and CDR2 FQGNSA. CDR3 sequence reads: CASSLNTNTGELFF. In DNA, the CDR3 is TGTGCCAGCAGCCTCAATACGAACACCGGGGAGCTGTTTTTT.

This chain links TRBV5-4 with TRBJ1-1, with 9 positions matching TRBD1. Trimming removed 4 bases from V and 7 bases from J; junction bases left unmatched: 8. The CDR3 loop spans 14 amino acids. Germline loops: CDR1 SGHNT, CDR2 YYREEE (reference sequence). CDR3 sequence reads: CASSGDRVLGEAFF. The CDR3 nucleotides are TGTGCCAGCAGCGGGGACAGGGTTCTGGGTGAAGCTTTCTTT.

This rearrangement joins TRBV2 to TRBJ2-5; 12 bases fit TRBD1. V lost 7 bases and J lost 5; bases outside the gene matches: 8. CDR3 size: 15 residues. Germline-derived CDR1 and CDR2 are SNHLY and FYNNEI. In DNA, the CDR3 is TGTGCCAGCAAGCGGGACAGGGGGCGTGAGGAGACCCAGTACTTC. Protein: CASKRDRGREETQYF.

The V and J genes are TRBV7-2 and TRBJ1-6, with 7 bases aligning to TRBD1. The V gene's germline CDR1 is SGHTA and CDR2 FQGNSA. J was trimmed by 7 bases and V by 3 bases; bases with no gene match: 6. The CDR3 loop spans 15 amino acids. The CDR3 sequence is CASSFRDRSNSPLHF. The CDR3 DNA follows: TGTGCCAGCAGCTTTCGGGACAGATCCAATTCACCCCTCCACTTT.

The rearrangement joins TRBV5-1 to TRBJ1-1; tentative D call: TRBD1 (6 bases). The CDR3 runs 18 residues. Per germline, CDR1 SGHRS and CDR2 YFSETQ. Trimming took off 0 bases at V and 3 bases at J, with 21 bases between the two ends. CDR3 sequence reads: CASSLGISGAPYYTEAFF. The CDR3 DNA sequence: TGCGCCAGCAGCTTGGGGATCTCGGGGGCCCCTTATTACACTGAAGCTTTCTTT.

The CDR3 here is CASMWGDLDYGYTF. The CDR3 coding sequence is TGTGCCAGCATGTGGGGTGACCTCGACTATGGCTACACCTTC. The chain links TRBV6-6 to TRBJ1-2; D remains unclear. V was clipped by 7 bases and J by 3 bases, with 15 bases between them. The CDR3 is 14 amino acids. Germline CDR1 and CDR2: MNHNY and SVGAGI (reference sequence).

This CDR3 reads CASSFGLGNYEQYF. The CDR3 nucleotides read TGTGCCAGCAGTTTTGGGCTAGGGAACTACGAGCAGTACTTC. The chain recombines TRBV27 with TRBJ2-7; D uncertain. The germline gives CDR1 MNHEY, CDR2 SMNVEV (reference sequence). The CDR3 contains 14 residues. The germline V and J ends were trimmed by 3 bases and 3 bases, with 12 bases remaining between them.

The V gene is TRBV18, the J gene TRBJ1-2, with TRBD1 as a possible D gene (6 bases). The V end lost 1 base, the J end lost 5 bases, and 14 bases lay between the germline ends. The V gene's germline CDR1 is KGHSH and CDR2 LQKENI. There are 15 residues in the CDR3. The CDR3, as DNA: TGTGCCAGCTCACCACGAGCATTGGACAGTTATGGCTACACCTTC. It translates to CASSPRALDSYGYTF. Variable domain in full (rest from reference TRBV18 and TRBJ1-2): NAGVMQNPRHLVRRRGQEARLRCSPMKGHSHVYWYRQLPEEGLKFMVYLQKENIIDESGMPKERFSAEFPKEGPSILRIQQVVRGDSAAYFCASSPRALDSYGYTFGSGTRLTVV.

The rearrangement links TRBV18 to TRBJ2-2, with no clear D. Germline CDR1 is KGHSH and CDR2 is LQKENI. Trimming took 0 bases from V and 5 from J, leaving 4 bases between them. The CDR3 sequence is 13 residues long. The CDR3 DNA is TGTGCCAGCTCACCACCAGCTACCGGGGAGCTGTTTTTT. It yields the protein CASSPPATGELFF.

The V call is TRBV10-2, the J call TRBJ1-4; 9 positions match TRBD1. Trimming took 4 bases from V and 8 from J; bases not matched to a gene: 8. Germline loops: CDR1 WSHSY, CDR2 SAAADI. The CDR3 runs 15 residues. The CDR3 nucleotides are TGCGCCAGCAGTGCTTTACAGGGGGCGCGAGAAAAACTGTTTTTT. It codes for CASSALQGAREKLFF.

This chain joins TRBV3-1 (or the pseudogene TRBV3-2) and TRBJ2-7, with 10 bases identical to TRBD1. CDR3 length: 15 residues. Trimming cost V 3 bases and J 3 bases; bases outside gene matches: 5. Germline V CDR1 and CDR2: LGHDT, YNNKEL (reference sequence). The CDR3 DNA reads TGTGCCAGCAGCCATTCCGGGACAGGGGTCTACGAGCAGTACTTC. It translates to CASSHSGTGVYEQYF.

The chain joins TRBV27 to TRBJ2-3; 13 bases match TRBD2. V dropped 4 bases and J dropped 1; count of bases not matched to a gene: 2. The CDR3 covers 16 residues. The V gene's germline CDR1 is MNHEY and CDR2 SMNVEV (reference sequence). In DNA form, the CDR3 reads TGTGCCAGCAGTTCTGGACTAGCGGGAGGCACAGATACGCAGTATTTT. Protein product: CASSSGLAGGTDTQYF.

J is TRBJ2-7 and V is TRBV25-1; 8 positions match TRBD1. Per the germline V gene, CDR1 is MGHDK and CDR2 is SYGVNS. This CDR3 is 12 amino acids long. The J segment lost 5 bases and the V segment lost 6 bases, leaving 3 bases of the junction unmatched. In nucleotides, the CDR3 is TGTGCCAGCAGGAAGGACAGGGACGAGCAGTACTTC. This gives the protein CASRKDRDEQYF.

The V call is TRBV6-1, the J call TRBJ1-1, with D possibly TRBD1 on 6 matching bases. V lost 2 bases and J 5 bases, leaving 9 bases between the germline ends. The CDR3 is 13 residues long. The V gene's germline CDR1 is MNHNS and CDR2 SASEGT. The CDR3 DNA follows: TGTGCCAGCAGTGAACGTCAGGGGACTGAAGCTTTCTTT. Its translation: CASSERQGTEAFF.

The rearrangement links TRBV19 to TRBJ1-4; weak D call: TRBD1 (6 bases). Trimming stripped 7 bases from V and 2 bases from J, with 14 bases between. This CDR3 has 15 residues. CDR1 is LNHDA and CDR2 is SQIVND in the germline V gene (reference sequence). This CDR3 reads CASKPGATTNEKLFF. CDR3 DNA: TGTGCCAGTAAACCGGGGGCTACGACTAATGAAAAACTGTTTTTT.

The gene calls are TRBV6-2 or TRBV6-3 and TRBJ2-4; the D gene is possibly TRBD2 (5 bases). Trimming removed 4 bases from V and 7 bases from J, with 11 bases in between. The CDR3 has 13 residues. Germline V lookup: CDR1 MNHEY, CDR2 SVGEGT. The CDR3 region has the DNA TGTGCCAGCAGTTTTCCGGGGTCGAACATTCAGTACTTC. Its protein is CASSFPGSNIQYF.

This sequence joins TRBV9 and TRBJ2-1, with 10 bases aligning to TRBD2. Germline V gene sequence: CDR1 SGDLS, CDR2 YYNGEE. V shed 4 bases, J shed 2 bases, and the junction held 9 bases outside the gene matches. This CDR3 region has 17 residues. The CDR3 reads CASSSRGSGGTYNEQFF. The CDR3 coding sequence is TGTGCCAGCAGCTCCCGGGGTAGCGGGGGGACCTACAATGAGCAGTTCTTC. Combining the CDR3 with reference TRBV9 and TRBJ2-1 gives the whole variable domain DSGVTQTPKHLITATGQRVTLRCSPRSGDLSVYWYQQSLDQGLQFLIQYYNGEERAKGNILERFSAQQFPDLHSELNLSSLELGDSALYFCASSSRGSGGTYNEQFFGPGTRLTVL.

This clone has more than one count but fewer than ten. The chain employs TRBV27 and TRBJ2-7, with TRBD2 matching 8 bases. This CDR3 region has 15 residues. V lost 5 bases and J lost 7; bases outside the gene matches: 13. Germline V CDR1 and CDR2: MNHEY, SMNVEV (reference sequence). Here the CDR3 reads CASSSLGAGVGEQYF. Here the CDR3 DNA reads TGTGCCAGCAGTAGCCTAGGAGCGGGGGTAGGGGAGCAGTACTTC.

The chain carries TRBV28 and TRBJ2-2; no reliable D call. From germline, CDR1 is MDHEN and CDR2 SYDVKM. Between the trimmed V and J ends, which lost 6 bases and 6 bases, there was a span of 8 bases. The CDR3 loop spans 12 amino acids. The CDR3 spells CASRSYPGELFF. Written as DNA, the CDR3 is TGTGCCAGCAGATCTTATCCCGGGGAGCTGTTTTTT.